The present T cell receptor beta chain was sequenced within a study of sequential checkpoint blockade in melanoma. V lost 1 base to trimming and J lost 0 bases; unmatched junction nucleotides: 14. CDR3 length equals 20 residues. Germline V CDR1 and CDR2: SGDLS, YYNGEE. The assay was immunoSEQ multiplex PCR, and TCRdb's table has in-frame clones only and misses some. The sample lists 2,000 to 2,500 clones, around 20% occurring once. The treatment is: randomized to nivolumab then ipilimumab (arm A) or the reverse (arm B). DNA-damaging chemotherapy had not been given to any patient beforehand. The material sequenced was tumor tissue (inferred from file names), taken from a patient given nivolumab and ipilimumab in sequence. The sequence derives from a human donor with melanoma. The chain carries TRBV9 and TRBJ2-2, with 8 bases that match TRBD2. CDR3 bases: TGTGCCAGCAGCGTAAGGGAACCGGGACTAGTCAGTTCGAACACCGGGGAGCTGTTTTTT. This translates into CASSVREPGLVSSNTGELFF.